Shown below are 26 T cell receptor beta chains from a single sample sequenced in a study of blood T cell repertoires in COVID-19. Libraries were prepared by immunoSEQ multiplex PCR; TCRdb keeps only in-frame clonotypes and omits some of them. Of 150,000 to 200,000 clones in the sample, 75% to 90% were seen once. The sample taken for sequencing was peripheral blood. The receptors shown here come from a woman aged 60-75 years with acute or convalescent COVID-19.

This clone was observed a few times. V gene TRBV19 combines with J gene TRBJ1-4, with D perhaps TRBD1 (6 bases). Trimming stripped 3 bases from V and 8 bases from J, with 19 bases between. The germline gives CDR1 LNHDA, CDR2 SQIVND (reference sequence). The CDR3 totals 16 residues. The CDR3 protein is CASSMPQQGTGEKLFF. The DNA of the CDR3 is TGTGCCAGTAGTATGCCACAACAGGGCACAGGGGAAAAACTGTTTTTT.

V is TRBV11-2 and J is TRBJ1-6, with 8 bases lining up with TRBD1. V shed 6 bases, J shed 9 bases, and the junction held 10 bases outside the gene matches. Germline-derived CDR1 and CDR2 are SGHAT and FQNNGV. The CDR3 contains 15 residues. CDR3 sequence: CASRPPGGGISPLHF. Here the CDR3 DNA reads TGTGCCAGCAGACCACCAGGGGGCGGGATTTCACCCCTCCACTTT.

The chain couples TRBV27 to TRBJ2-5; a possible D gene is TRBD1 (6 bases). Trimming pared 6 bases from V and 7 bases from J, leaving 21 bases between. Germline V gene sequence: CDR1 MNHEY, CDR2 SMNVEV (reference sequence). The CDR3 sequence is 15 residues long. The DNA of the CDR3 is TGTGCCAGCAGAGAGGGGTCCCAACTAGGGGGGACCCAGTACTTC. It is translated as CASREGSQLGGTQYF.

The chain carries TRBV13 and TRBJ2-7, with 10 bases that match TRBD2. The CDR3 covers 16 residues. The V segment lost 3 bases and the J segment 4 bases; nucleotides outside the gene matches: 9. Germline CDR1 is PRHDT and CDR2 is FYEKMQ (reference sequence). CDR3 coding DNA: TGTGCCAGCAGCTTTGAGCTAGCGGGAGTAATGTACGAGCAGTACTTC. It translates to CASSFELAGVMYEQYF.

This chain joins TRBV29-1 and TRBJ1-1; D possibly corresponds to TRBD1 (6 bases). Germline CDR1 reads SQVTM; CDR2 reads ANQGSEA. Trimming removed 4 bases at V and 4 bases at J, with 13 bases between. The CDR3 is 13 residues long. The CDR3 sequence: CSVAGTFITEAFF. The CDR3 region has the DNA TGCAGCGTTGCTGGGACATTTATCACTGAAGCTTTCTTT. Full variable domain (rest looked up from reference TRBV29-1 and TRBJ1-1): SAVISQKPSRDICQRGTSLTIQCQVDSQVTMMFWYRQQPGQSLTLIATANQGSEATYESGFVIDKFPISRPNLTFSTLTVSNMSPEDSSIYLCSVAGTFITEAFFGQGTRLTVV.

There are a few counts of this clone. The J gene is TRBJ2-5, the V gene TRBV19; 14 bases map to TRBD2. CDR1 is LNHDA, CDR2 SQIVND, per germline (reference sequence). The V segment lost 4 bases and the J segment 5 bases; nucleotides outside the gene matches: 21. CDR3 size: 21 residues. The CDR3 loop reads CASSNARTGSGTSGRRETQYF. The CDR3 bases are TGTGCCAGTAGTAACGCCAGGACAGGGTCCGGGACTAGCGGGAGAAGGGAGACCCAGTACTTC. Full variable domain (outside the CDR3, taken from reference TRBV19 and TRBJ2-5): DGGITQSPKYLFRKEGQNVTLSCEQNLNHDAMYWYRQDPGQGLRLIYYSQIVNDFQKGDIAEGYSVSREKKESFPLTVTSAQKNPTAFYLCASSNARTGSGTSGRRETQYFGPGTRLLVL.

The J gene is TRBJ2-6, the V gene TRBV25-1; unclear D gene. The length of the CDR3 is 15 residues. V shed 3 bases and J shed 0 bases, with 6 bases lying between them. Germline V gives CDR1 MGHDK, CDR2 SYGVNS. CDR3 protein: CASSDYNSGANVLTF. The CDR3 coding sequence is TGTGCCAGCAGTGATTACAACTCTGGGGCCAACGTCCTGACTTTC. Complete variable domain (other parts from reference TRBV25-1 and TRBJ2-6): EADIYQTPRYLVIGTGKKITLECSQTMGHDKMYWYQQDPGMELHLIHYSYGVNSTEKGDLSSESTVSRIRTEHFPLTLESARPSHTSQYLCASSDYNSGANVLTFGAGSRLTVL.

V usage is TRBV11-2 and J usage is TRBJ2-2, with TRBD2 matching over 8 bases. The trim removed 5 bases at V and 6 bases at J, leaving 5 bases unmatched. The CDR3 spans 14 residues. CDR1 SGHAT and CDR2 FQNNGV come from the germline V gene. CDR3 DNA: TGTGCCAGCAGCCGGGCGGGAGGAGCCGGGGAGCTGTTTTTT. It yields the protein CASSRAGGAGELFF.

The chain uses TRBV10-3 and TRBJ1-5, with TRBD1 identical over 12 bases. V dropped 6 bases and J dropped 4; count of bases not matched to a gene: 13. Germline CDR1 ENHRY, CDR2 SYGVKD. This CDR3 contains 18 residues. The CDR3 protein is CAISPGGTGGYGNQPQHF. The CDR3 DNA follows: TGTGCCATCAGCCCGGGAGGGACAGGGGGCTACGGTAATCAGCCCCAGCATTTT.

The J gene is TRBJ1-6, the V gene TRBV19; a weak D match, TRBD1 (5 bases). The CDR3 spans 15 residues. Germline V gene sequence: CDR1 LNHDA, CDR2 SQIVND (reference sequence). The ends were cut back, 1 base at V and 8 bases at J, with 12 bases in the middle. The CDR3 sequence is CASSIVGTGDSPLHF. The CDR3 DNA reads TGTGCCAGTAGTATAGTCGGGACGGGGGATTCACCCCTCCACTTT.

This chain links TRBV3-1 (or the pseudogene TRBV3-2) with TRBJ1-1; the D gene is possibly TRBD1 (5 bases). The V end was cut by 2 bases, the J end by 10 bases, with 14 bases between. The V gene's germline CDR1 is LGHDT and CDR2 YNNKEL (reference sequence). The CDR3 contains 13 residues. The CDR3: CASSQSVLQGAFF. CDR3 sequence (DNA): TGTGCCAGCAGCCAAAGCGTCCTTCAGGGAGCTTTCTTT.

CDR3 amino acids: CAIRGEDGYTF. CDR3 sequence (DNA): TGTGCCATCAGGGGGGAGGATGGCTACACCTTC. V usage is TRBV10-3 and J usage is TRBJ1-2; maybe TRBD1 (5 bases). The CDR3 has 11 residues. Trimming pared 6 bases from V and 6 bases from J, leaving 8 bases between. Germline V gene lookup returns CDR1 ENHRY and CDR2 SYGVKD.

The rearrangement links TRBV5-4 to TRBJ1-1; TRBD1 matches at 8 bases. Germline-derived CDR1 and CDR2 are SGHNT and YYREEE (reference sequence). The CDR3 is 14 amino acids. Unmatched junction bases numbered 6, after V lost 4 bases and J lost 4 bases. CDR3 in amino acids: CASSTGGLGTEAFF. The CDR3 region has the DNA TGTGCCAGCAGCACAGGGGGACTGGGCACTGAAGCTTTCTTT.

The chain links TRBV18 to TRBJ2-1, with no clear D. The germline V and J ends were trimmed by 3 bases and 6 bases, with 6 bases remaining between them. The CDR3 consists of 12 residues. Germline CDR1 and CDR2: KGHSH and LQKENI. The CDR3 region has the DNA TGTGCCAGCTCACCTCCGGGCAATGAGCAGTTCTTC. Encoded protein: CASSPPGNEQFF.

This chain links TRBV27 with TRBJ1-6; D ambiguous. CDR1 and CDR2 (germline): MNHEY, SMNVEV (reference sequence). This CDR3 is 14 amino acids long. V lost 2 bases, J lost 9 bases, and 11 bases lay in between. The CDR3 DNA reads TGTGCCAGCAGTTTACGGGTTTCTAGTTCACCCCTCCACTTT. Translating gives CASSLRVSSSPLHF.

The chain has TRBV19 and TRBJ1-1; tentative D call: TRBD1 (6 bases). Deletions cut 7 bases from V and 3 bases from J, with 15 bases between. The CDR3 loop spans 14 amino acids. Germline assignment: CDR1 LNHDA and CDR2 SQIVND (reference sequence). The CDR3 DNA is TGTGCCAGTAAGGTTGGGGGGGCGGACACTGAAGCTTTCTTT. It is translated as CASKVGGADTEAFF.

The rearrangement links TRBV28 to TRBJ2-2, with TRBD2 identical over 10 bases. The CDR3 has 18 amino acids. Germline CDR1 and CDR2: MDHEN and SYDVKM. Trimming took 5 bases from V and 4 from J; bases not matched to a gene: 13. Written as DNA, the CDR3 is TGTGCCAGCAGTAATGCTCCCCTAGCGGGGGCGGGCACCGGGGAGCTGTTTTTT. Translation: CASSNAPLAGAGTGELFF.

The V gene is TRBV7-3, the J gene TRBJ1-1; TRBD1 matches 8 bases. CDR3 length equals 14 residues. Germline-derived CDR1 and CDR2 are SGHTA and FQGTGA. J was trimmed by 1 base and V by 2 bases; bases with no gene match: 0. CDR3 amino acids: CASSLGTGNTEAFF. For the CDR3, the DNA is TGTGCCAGCAGCTTAGGGACAGGGAACACTGAAGCTTTCTTT.

This clone was counted only a few times. The rearrangement links TRBV10-2 to TRBJ2-4; 7 nucleotides match TRBD1. V gave up 2 bases and J gave up 7 bases; unmatched junction bases: 5. The CDR3 contains 14 residues. Germline V gene lookup returns CDR1 WSHSY and CDR2 SAAADI. The CDR3 DNA is TGCGCCAGCAGTGAGCGGGCCAGGGGGAACATTCAGTACTTC. Translation gives CASSERARGNIQYF.

The chain joins TRBV5-1 to TRBJ1-1, with D maybe TRBD1 (5 bases). This CDR3 contains 14 residues. Trimming took 3 bases from V and 5 from J, leaving 14 bases between them. Germline V gene sequence: CDR1 SGHRS, CDR2 YFSETQ. The CDR3 nucleotides read TGCGCCAGCAGCTCCCAGACACGGGGGACTGAAGCTTTCTTT. Amino acid sequence: CASSSQTRGTEAFF.

This clone showed up just once. The rearrangement uses TRBV19 and TRBJ2-1; D may be TRBD2 (6 bases). This CDR3 is 13 amino acids long. Trimming left V 5 bases short and J 10 bases short, with 15 bases between. Germline-derived CDR1 and CDR2 are LNHDA and SQIVND (reference sequence). DNA of the CDR3: TGTGCCAGTAGTCCTGGACTAACCGAAGAGCAGTTCTTC. It translates to CASSPGLTEEQFF.

The genes are TRBV27 and TRBJ2-5; weak D call: TRBD1 (5 bases). CDR1 and CDR2 (germline): MNHEY, SMNVEV (reference sequence). Trimming shortened V by 4 bases and J by 4 bases, and 10 bases separated the two germline ends. This CDR3 has 13 amino acids. CDR3 loop: CASSYNQGETQYF. For the CDR3, the DNA is TGTGCCAGCAGTTACAACCAGGGAGAGACCCAGTACTTC.

The gene calls are TRBV3-1 (or the pseudogene TRBV3-2) and TRBJ1-3; D may be TRBD1 (5 bases). Germline V gives CDR1 LGHDT, CDR2 YNNKEL (reference sequence). The CDR3 is 15 residues long. V lost 3 bases and J 1 base, leaving 10 bases between the germline ends. The CDR3 reads CASSQSGISGNTIYF. The CDR3 DNA is TGTGCCAGCAGCCAGTCAGGGATATCTGGAAACACCATATATTTT.

The table lists this clone with a count of one. The genes are TRBV7-6 and TRBJ2-6, with D perhaps matching TRBD2 (5 bases). Germline V gene data show CDR1 as SGHVS and CDR2 as FNYEAQ. CDR3 length equals 15 residues. The V end lost 1 base, the J end lost 3 bases, and 7 bases lay between the germline ends. The CDR3 DNA reads as TGTGCCAGCAGCTTAGGGGCGGGTGGGGCCAACGTCCTGACTTTC. Residues: CASSLGAGGANVLTF.

The chain carries TRBV19 and TRBJ1-5; 9 nucleotides line up with TRBD1. From germline, CDR1 is LNHDA and CDR2 SQIVND (reference sequence). V gave up 5 bases and J gave up 4 bases; unmatched junction bases: 6. The CDR3 sequence is 15 residues long. The CDR3 here is CASSRGQGANQPQHF. In DNA form, the CDR3 reads TGTGCCAGTAGTCGGGGACAGGGCGCAAATCAGCCCCAGCATTTT.

This clone has only a few counts. V gene TRBV7-9 combines with J gene TRBJ1-2, with TRBD1 matching over 8 bases. CDR3 length: 15 amino acids. Trimming removed 0 bases from V and 8 bases from J; junction bases left unmatched: 8. Germline V gene sequence: CDR1 SEHNR, CDR2 FQNEAQ (reference sequence). CDR3 residues: CASSLAWGQEEGYTF. For the CDR3, the DNA is TGTGCCAGCAGCTTAGCCTGGGGACAGGAGGAAGGCTACACCTTC. The full variable domain, its missing parts supplied by reference TRBV7-9 and TRBJ1-2, is DTGVSQNPRHKITKRGQNVTFRCDPISEHNRLYWYRQTLGQGPEFLTYFQNEAQLEKSRLLSDRFSAERPKGSFSTLEIQRTEQGDSAMYLCASSLAWGQEEGYTFGSGTRLTVV.